The T cell receptor beta chain under discussion was sequenced for a study of shared clonotypes between healthy human individuals. Study-level information: The plates for each donor numbered three CD4 naive, three CD4 memory, two CD8 naive and one CD8 memory.

Germline V gene sequence: CDR1 SEHNR, CDR2 FQNEAQ (reference sequence). This CDR3 contains 13 residues. Trimming left V 1 base short and J 6 bases short, with 6 bases between. Sequencing was performed with immunoSEQ multiplex PCR; in TCRdb, only in-frame clones are kept and a portion is missing. The sample yields approximately 2,300,000 clones, 92% seen once. The TCR sequence derives from a man aged 18 to 30 in good health. Some clones in this sample may be carry-over from other donors' samples. The sequenced sample consisted of naive CD4+ T cells from PBMCs. As to subset: CD45RA+ positively selected. The chain recombines TRBV7-9 with TRBJ2-2; D is ambiguous. The CDR3 nucleotides read TGTGCCAGCAGCTTAGAACCCGCCGGGGAGCTGTTTTTT. Amino acid sequence: CASSLEPAGELFF.